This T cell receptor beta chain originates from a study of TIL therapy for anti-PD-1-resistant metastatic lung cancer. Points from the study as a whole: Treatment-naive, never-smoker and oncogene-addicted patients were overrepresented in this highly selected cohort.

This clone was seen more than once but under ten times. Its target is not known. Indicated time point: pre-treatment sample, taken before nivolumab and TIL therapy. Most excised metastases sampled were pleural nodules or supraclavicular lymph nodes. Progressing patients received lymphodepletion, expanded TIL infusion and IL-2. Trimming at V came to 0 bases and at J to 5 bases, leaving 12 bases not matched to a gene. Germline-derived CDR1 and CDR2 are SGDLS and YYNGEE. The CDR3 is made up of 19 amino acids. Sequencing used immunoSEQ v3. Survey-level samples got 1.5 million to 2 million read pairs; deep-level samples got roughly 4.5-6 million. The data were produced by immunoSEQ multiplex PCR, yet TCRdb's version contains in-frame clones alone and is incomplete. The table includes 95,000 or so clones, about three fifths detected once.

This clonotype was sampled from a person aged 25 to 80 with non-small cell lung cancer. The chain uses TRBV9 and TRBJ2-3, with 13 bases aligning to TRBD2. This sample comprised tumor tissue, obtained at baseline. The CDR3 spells CASSVDATSGGAGGDTQYF. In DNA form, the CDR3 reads TGTGCCAGCAGCGTAGACGCAACTAGCGGGGGGGCCGGAGGAGATACGCAGTATTTT.